The 11 T cell receptor beta chains below come from one sample, sequenced in a study of cytomegalovirus exposure and HLA in healthy donors. The PCR made use of 60 Vbeta and 13 Jbeta primers. The table came from immunoSEQ multiplex PCR; TCRdb's copy has only in-frame clones and leaves some out. Here the sample spans about 160,000 clones, under 80% being singletons. The specimen was PBMCs. These receptors were obtained from a female donor in good health and CMV-seronegative.

The chain couples TRBV6-5 to TRBJ2-5; 9 nucleotides line up with TRBD1. The end of the DNA aligns better with TRBJ2-7, so the J call may be wrong. Per the germline V gene, CDR1 is MNHEY and CDR2 is SVGAGI. This CDR3 is 13 amino acids long. The CDR3 region is CASRPGQGYEQYF. CDR3 coding DNA: TGTGCCAGCAGACCGGGACAGGGTTACGAGCAGTACTTC.

This chain connects TRBV10-3 to TRBJ2-3, with TRBD1 as a possible D gene (6 bases). Germline CDR1 is ENHRY and CDR2 is SYGVKD. Trimming stripped 0 bases from V and 4 bases from J, with 14 bases between. The CDR3 has 16 residues. The CDR3 reads CAISESPTGRADTQYF. In nucleotides, the CDR3 is TGTGCCATCAGTGAGTCGCCGACAGGACGGGCAGATACGCAGTATTTT.

The rearrangement uses TRBV19 and TRBJ1-1; maybe TRBD1 (5 bases). The V gene's germline CDR1 is LNHDA and CDR2 SQIVND (reference sequence). The CDR3 totals 17 residues. The germline V and J ends were trimmed by 7 bases and 4 bases, with 25 bases remaining between them. The DNA for the CDR3 is TGTGCCAGTACCTCTGAGTTGGGGGGAGGGACGATCACTGAAGCTTTCTTT. Residues: CASTSELGGGTITEAFF.

J is TRBJ1-1 and V is TRBV2; tentative D call: TRBD1 (5 bases). Germline lookup yields CDR1 SNHLY and CDR2 FYNNEI. This CDR3 has 15 residues. V lost 5 bases to trimming and J lost 8 bases, with 21 bases between them. CDR3 sequence reads: CASSRQGGGLSEAFF. CDR3 DNA: TGTGCCAGCAGTCGTCAGGGTGGGGGACTTTCGGAAGCTTTCTTT.

The DNA for the CDR3 is TGTGCCAGCAGTCCTAGCGGGGGGTACACAGATACGCAGTATTTT. The encoded protein is CASSPSGGYTDTQYF. V usage is TRBV25-1 and J usage is TRBJ2-3, with 11 bases lining up with TRBD2. Germline trimming cut 5 bases from V and 2 bases from J; bases unmatched to any gene: 3. Germline V lookup: CDR1 MGHDK, CDR2 SYGVNS. The CDR3 runs 15 residues.

The V gene is TRBV7-9, the J gene TRBJ1-3; unclear D gene. The CDR3 is 16 amino acids. Trimming removed 5 bases from V and 4 bases from J, with 18 bases in between. The germline CDR1 and CDR2 sequences are SEHNR and FQNEAQ (reference sequence). CDR3 sequence: CASSPNKTGKGNTIYF. CDR3 in DNA: TGTGCCAGCAGCCCAAACAAGACGGGGAAAGGAAACACCATATATTTT.

CDR3 residues: CASSQELRTRLGTGELFF. In DNA form, the CDR3 reads TGTGCCAGCAGCCAAGAGTTAAGGACTAGGCTGGGTACCGGGGAGCTGTTTTTT. This chain links TRBV4-2 with TRBJ2-2; 7 nucleotides align to TRBD2. The CDR3 sequence is 18 residues long. The germline V gene encodes CDR1 LGHNA and CDR2 YNFKEQ. V was clipped by 0 bases and J by 5 bases; unmatched bases: 12.

The V gene is TRBV7-2, the J gene TRBJ2-7, with D possibly being TRBD2 (5 bases). V was shortened by 0 bases and J by 3 bases, with 12 bases between the two germline ends. CDR1 SGHTA and CDR2 FQGNSA come from the germline V gene. The CDR3 contains 15 residues. CDR3 nucleotide sequence: TGTGCCAGCAGCTTAGCACCGGGGTACGGCTACGAGCAGTACTTC. Translating it yields CASSLAPGYGYEQYF.

Regarding this clone: In the same sample, other DNA sequences code for this CDR3. This chain connects TRBV4-1 to TRBJ2-5; TRBD1 might be the D (5 bases). Germline CDR1 reads MGHRA; CDR2 reads YSYEKL. Trimming took off 1 base at V and 2 bases at J, with 8 bases between the two ends. The CDR3 totals 14 residues. In nucleotides, the CDR3 is TGCGCCAGCAGCCAAGGGGGCCTTCAAGAGACCCAGTACTTC. It specifies CASSQGGLQETQYF.

J is TRBJ2-2 and V is TRBV27, with D uncertain. The V and J ends lost 2 bases and 2 bases respectively, with 3 bases between them. There are 13 residues in the CDR3. Germline V gene data show CDR1 as MNHEY and CDR2 as SMNVEV (reference sequence). This chain's CDR3 is CASSLSNTGELFF. DNA for the CDR3: TGTGCCAGCAGTTTAAGCAACACCGGGGAGCTGTTTTTT.

This rearrangement joins TRBV5-1 to TRBJ1-5; D unclear. Germline CDR1 reads SGHRS; CDR2 reads YFSETQ. V was trimmed by 0 bases and J by 4 bases, leaving 8 bases between them. CDR3 length: 14 residues. DNA of the CDR3: TGCGCCAGCAGCTTGGGAGGCTGGAATCAGCCCCAGCATTTT. Translation: CASSLGGWNQPQHF.